This record looks at one TCR beta chain sequence and its context. This record belongs to a study of T cell responses to AZD1222 COVID-19 vaccine. The CDR3 is 15 residues long. Germline lookup yields CDR1 SGHAT and CDR2 FQNNGV. The J segment lost 2 bases and the V segment lost 3 bases, leaving 6 bases of the junction unmatched. Only in-frame clones appear in the TCRdb table, and some are missing; sequencing was by immunoSEQ multiplex PCR. The sample has some 140,000 clones, approximately 91% seen once. Sequenced material: peripheral blood, taken 28 days after the second AZD1222 dose. The TCR originated in an adult who received the AZD1222 COVID-19 vaccine. The V and J genes are TRBV11-2 and TRBJ1-1, with 7 bases matching TRBD1. This CDR3 is CASSFYGQVNTEAFF. CDR3 DNA sequence: TGTGCCAGCAGCTTTTACGGACAGGTAAACACTGAAGCTTTCTTT.